The 7 T cell receptor beta chains presented below share a single source sample, sequenced in a study of molecular identifiers for immune sequencing clone quantification. TCRdb ran MiXCR on the PCR reads and lists one entry per CDR3 protein. The data contain fewer than 350,000 distinct CDR3 sequences, over 20% of them seen just once; the ten biggest clones take up more than 0.8%. The sequenced sample was naive CD8+ T cells from blood, with Jurkat cell RNA spiked in. As to subset: FACS-sorted CD8+CD4-CCR7+CD45RA+ naive T cells. Receptors were obtained from a human donor in good health. Some libraries in this study had Jurkat cell RNA spiked in.

Points on this clonotype: A much larger clone sits a single nucleotide away, making a read error possible. The V call is TRBV19, the J call TRBJ2-2; a possible D gene is TRBD2 (5 bases). This CDR3 region has 12 residues. Germline CDR1 and CDR2: LNHDA and SQIVND (reference sequence). The CDR3 sequence is CASRLGTGELLF. CDR3 nucleotides: TGTGCCAGTCGATTAGGCACCGGGGAGCTGCTTTTT.

This clonotype was detected ten times or more. The V call is TRBV12-3 or TRBV12-4, the J call TRBJ2-5; possibly TRBD1 or TRBD2 for D (5 bases each). Trimming removed 4 bases at V and 1 base at J, with 13 bases between. The CDR3 is 15 amino acids. CDR3 in DNA: TGTGCCAGCAGTTCCCCCCCCGGGGCCCAAGAGACCCAGTACTTC. As protein: CASSSPPGAQETQYF.

The J gene is TRBJ2-3, the V gene TRBV9, with 9 bases aligning to TRBD2. CDR3 length: 15 residues. Germline V gene lookup returns CDR1 SGDLS and CDR2 YYNGEE. The ends lost 0 bases at V and 3 bases at J; junction bases unmatched: 2. The CDR3 loop is CASSVGLAETDTQYF. The CDR3 nucleotides read TGTGCCAGCAGCGTAGGACTAGCGGAGACAGATACGCAGTATTTT. Filled out from reference TRBV9 and TRBJ2-3, the complete variable domain reads DSGVTQTPKHLITATGQRVTLRCSPRSGDLSVYWYQQSLDQGLQFLIQYYNGEERAKGNILERFSAQQFPDLHSELNLSSLELGDSALYFCASSVGLAETDTQYFGPGTRLTVL.

This chain uses TRBV5-1 with TRBJ2-6; 7 bases are shared with TRBD1. Looked up from germline, CDR1 is SGHRS and CDR2 is YFSETQ. After removal of 2 bases from V and 2 bases from J, the junction contained 10 bases not matched to a gene. This CDR3 is built from 18 residues. CDR3 sequence: CASSFMWQGVTGANVLTF. The CDR3 DNA is TGCGCCAGCAGCTTTATGTGGCAGGGGGTCACTGGGGCCAACGTCCTGACTTTC.

As regards this clonotype: A clone one base away is much larger, so this may be a read error. J is TRBJ2-7 and V is TRBV27, with 8 bases aligning to TRBD2. The CDR3 is made up of 13 amino acids. The V gene's germline CDR1 is MNHEY and CDR2 SMNVEV (reference sequence). Here the CDR3 DNA reads TGTGCCAGCGGTTTAGCGGGGCCGGGCGAGCAGTACTTC. Its protein is CASGLAGPGEQYF.

The chain combines TRBV30 with TRBJ1-1; D gene unclear. The CDR3 is 13 amino acids. Germline CDR1 GTSNPN, CDR2 SVGIG (reference sequence). Trimming took off 0 bases at V and 5 bases at J, with 10 bases between the two ends. CDR3 loop: CAWSVGVGTEAFF. The CDR3 DNA reads as TGTGCCTGGAGTGTCGGAGTGGGGACTGAAGCTTTCTTT.

This clonotype was seen repeatedly, ten times or more. The chain links TRBV7-9 to TRBJ2-1, with 10 bases matching TRBD2. Per the germline V gene, CDR1 is SEHNR and CDR2 is FQNEAQ (reference sequence). Losses at the gene ends were 1 base for V and 8 bases for J; bases not matched to a gene: 2. The CDR3 extends over 14 amino acids. CDR3 nucleotides: TGTGCCAGCAGCTTAGGGGGACTAGCGTATGAGCAGTTCTTC. It yields the protein CASSLGGLAYEQFF.